This paragraph reports one TCR beta chain. Its antigen is unknown. Germline V gene data show CDR1 as MNHNY and CDR2 as SVGAGI (reference sequence). The CDR3 is 13 amino acids. Trimming took 2 bases from V and 7 from J; bases not matched to a gene: 3. TCRdb keeps only in-frame clones here, not all; method: immunoSEQ multiplex PCR. The table has 100,000 to 150,000 clones, around 91% seen once. This sample was included in a study of Tregs in tolerant kidney transplant recipients. Findings of the study overall: The small number of patients limits these findings pending further validation.

The receptor was isolated from a human donor in good health. Material: CD4+ T cells from blood. V gene TRBV6-6 combines with J gene TRBJ2-5, with 8 bases lining up with TRBD1. The CDR3 protein is CASSYGQGGTQYF. The CDR3 DNA reads as TGTGCCAGCAGTTACGGACAGGGAGGGACCCAGTACTTC.